This TCR beta chain originates from a study of T cells after yellow fever vaccination. Study details: Those fractions that held only low numbers of cells were prepared using the SMART-Seq v4 Ultra Low Input RNA kit.

This clonotype was detected ten times or more. Antigen unknown. General study points: The booster saw the reappearance of most primary-vaccination clones (nearly 98% CD4, almost 90% CD8).

Germline CDR1 reads DFQATT; CDR2 reads SNEGSKA (reference sequence). Trimming took 3 bases from V and 0 from J, leaving 11 bases between them. The CDR3 totals 14 residues. TCRdb used MiXCR to reprocess the 5' RACE reads, holding one entry per CDR3 protein. Counted here are roughly 330,000 distinct CDR3 sequences, around 4.1% occurring once; the ten biggest clones make up 24%. The sequenced sample was PBMCs, obtained 5 days after the yellow fever booster vaccination. The gene calls are TRBV20-1 and TRBJ1-2; D call uncertain. The TCR sequence derives from a man aged 18 to 29 who received the YFV17D yellow fever vaccine. The CDR3 nucleotides read TGCAGTGCTAGGGACGACGGGGCTAACTATGGCTACACCTTC. It codes for CSARDDGANYGYTF.